These T cell receptor beta chains were read from a single sample in a study of long-term antiretroviral therapy in people with HIV. The table came from immunoSEQ multiplex PCR; TCRdb's copy has only in-frame clones and leaves some out. Among 8,500 to 14,000 clones listed, around 89% were seen once. Sequenced material: unsorted PBMCs, taken 0.2 years before starting antiretroviral therapy. The receptors shown here come from a woman aged 40 to 50 with HIV. CDR3s include the opening cysteine and the closing phenylalanine or tryptophan. Each record gives: CDR3 length, clone size, D gene, V gene, J gene, CDR3 DNA, CDR3 protein. The D gene is left open where the match is weak. Clone size, where shown, is once, few, many, or a class for clones that have expanded.

CDR3 length: 18; clone size: .; D gene: .; V gene: TRBV7-9; J gene: TRBJ2-6; CDR3 DNA: TGTGCCAGCAGCCCCGCGGGGGCCAACCCCTCTGGGGCCAACGTCCTGACTTTC; CDR3 protein: CASSPAGANPSGANVLTF
CDR3 length: 16; clone size: .; D gene: .; V gene: TRBV9; J gene: TRBJ2-7; CDR3 DNA: TGTGCCAGCAGCGTAGAGTTAGCGGCGGGGTGGGACGAGCAGTACTTC; CDR3 protein: CASSVELAAGWDEQYF
CDR3 length: 15; clone size: .; D gene: .; V gene: TRBV7-9; J gene: TRBJ1-5; CDR3 DNA: TGTGCCAGCAGCTCTGAATTATCCCCCACTGGGCCCCAGCATTTT; CDR3 protein: CASSSELSPTGPQHF
CDR3 length: 13; clone size: .; D gene: .; V gene: TRBV19; J gene: TRBJ1-2; CDR3 DNA: TGTGCCAGTAGTATGGGTCAGTCCTATGGCTACACCTTC; CDR3 protein: CASSMGQSYGYTF
CDR3 length: 14; clone size: .; D gene: .; V gene: TRBV21-1; J gene: TRBJ1-2; CDR3 DNA: TGTGCCAGCAGCAAAAAACGACGACTCCATGGCTACACCTTC; CDR3 protein: CASSKKRRLHGYTF
CDR3 length: 16; clone size: .; D gene: .; V gene: TRBV5-4; J gene: TRBJ1-3; CDR3 DNA: TGTGCCAGCAGCCTGGGGCATGGGGCCTCTGGAAACACCATATATTTT; CDR3 protein: CASSLGHGASGNTIYF
CDR3 length: 17; clone size: .; D gene: .; V gene: TRBV10-3; J gene: TRBJ2-5; CDR3 DNA: TGTGCCATCAGTGAGTCGTGGGAGGGACAGGTCGGAGAGACCCAGTACTTC; CDR3 protein: CAISESWEGQVGETQYF
CDR3 length: 14; clone size: .; D gene: TRBD1; V gene: TRBV6-1; J gene: TRBJ2-7; CDR3 DNA: TGTGCCAGCAGTGAATACAGGGGTACCTACGAGCAGTACTTC; CDR3 protein: CASSEYRGTYEQYF
CDR3 length: 15; clone size: once; D gene: .; V gene: TRBV19; J gene: TRBJ1-5; CDR3 DNA: TGTGCCAGTAGTGGGGTGATCCATAGCAATCAGCCCCAGCATTTT; CDR3 protein: CASSGVIHSNQPQHF
CDR3 length: 15; clone size: .; D gene: .; V gene: TRBV4-3; J gene: TRBJ1-6; CDR3 DNA: TGCGCCAGCAGCCAAGACAGGGAGATTTGGTCACCCCTCCACTTT; CDR3 protein: CASSQDREIWSPLHF
CDR3 length: 16; clone size: .; D gene: .; V gene: TRBV27; J gene: TRBJ2-7; CDR3 DNA: TGTGCCAGCAGTTTAGGCCCAGGGGCCGGGGCCTACGAGCAGTACTTC; CDR3 protein: CASSLGPGAGAYEQYF
CDR3 length: 16; clone size: .; D gene: .; V gene: TRBV19; J gene: TRBJ1-3; CDR3 DNA: TGTGCCAGTAGTACCAACAGGGTGTTGTCTGGAAACACCATATATTTT; CDR3 protein: CASSTNRVLSGNTIYF
CDR3 length: 12; clone size: .; D gene: .; V gene: TRBV7-9; J gene: TRBJ2-3; CDR3 DNA: TGTGCCAGCAGCTTATGGGCAGATACGCAGTATTTT; CDR3 protein: CASSLWADTQYF
CDR3 length: 12; clone size: .; D gene: .; V gene: TRBV11-2; J gene: TRBJ1-2; CDR3 DNA: TGTGCCAGCAGCCTAAACGGACAGCGCTACACCTTC; CDR3 protein: CASSLNGQRYTF
CDR3 length: 16; clone size: .; D gene: TRBD1; V gene: TRBV4-1; J gene: TRBJ1-2; CDR3 DNA: TGCGCCAGCAGCCAAGATTGGGACAGGCCTAACTATGGCTACACCTTC; CDR3 protein: CASSQDWDRPNYGYTF
CDR3 length: 13; clone size: .; D gene: .; V gene: TRBV19; J gene: TRBJ1-6; CDR3 DNA: TGTGCGAGTACCGGGACGGGAAATTCACCCCTCCACTTT; CDR3 protein: CASTGTGNSPLHF
CDR3 length: 20; clone size: .; D gene: TRBD2; V gene: TRBV4-1; J gene: TRBJ2-5; CDR3 DNA: TGCGCCAGCAGCTACCACCTACTAGCGGGGGGGCCTGGGACCGCGGAGACCCAGTACTTC; CDR3 protein: CASSYHLLAGGPGTAETQYF
CDR3 length: 16; clone size: .; D gene: .; V gene: TRBV30; J gene: TRBJ2-1; CDR3 DNA: TGTGCCTGGAGTGTACTCGATGCGGGGTCGTACAATGAGCAGTTCTTC; CDR3 protein: CAWSVLDAGSYNEQFF
CDR3 length: 14; clone size: .; D gene: .; V gene: TRBV10-3; J gene: TRBJ2-1; CDR3 DNA: TGTGCCATCAGCCCGGCCGGGGCCGTGAATGAGCAGTTCTTC; CDR3 protein: CAISPAGAVNEQFF
CDR3 length: 15; clone size: .; D gene: .; V gene: TRBV19; J gene: TRBJ1-2; CDR3 DNA: TGTGCCAGTAGCCGAGAACCCGGACAGAGCTATGGCTACACCTTC; CDR3 protein: CASSREPGQSYGYTF
CDR3 length: 14; clone size: once; D gene: TRBD2; V gene: TRBV29-1; J gene: TRBJ2-1; CDR3 DNA: TGCAGCGTTCGGAGCGGGGGGGCCTTCGATGAGCAGTTCTTC; CDR3 protein: CSVRSGGAFDEQFF
CDR3 length: 11; clone size: few; D gene: .; V gene: TRBV27; J gene: TRBJ1-1; CDR3 DNA: TGTGCCAGCAGTTTTTTAGGAGAAGCTTTCTTT; CDR3 protein: CASSFLGEAFF
CDR3 length: 15; clone size: .; D gene: .; V gene: TRBV4-1; J gene: TRBJ1-2; CDR3 DNA: TGCGCCAGCAGCCATGTAGTGGCAGCAAACTATGGCTACACCTTC; CDR3 protein: CASSHVVAANYGYTF
CDR3 length: 15; clone size: .; D gene: .; V gene: TRBV5-1; J gene: TRBJ2-5; CDR3 DNA: TGCGCCAGCAGCTTGGTGTGGGGGAGAGGGGAGACCCAGTACTTC; CDR3 protein: CASSLVWGRGETQYF
CDR3 length: 14; clone size: .; D gene: TRBD1; V gene: TRBV29-1; J gene: TRBJ1-1; CDR3 DNA: TGCAGCGCCTTCAGAGGGACAGAACACACTGAAGCTTTCTTT; CDR3 protein: CSAFRGTEHTEAFF
CDR3 length: 11; clone size: .; D gene: .; V gene: TRBV7-9; J gene: TRBJ2-7; CDR3 DNA: TGTGCCAGCAGCCCAGAGGGGGAGCAGTACTTC; CDR3 protein: CASSPEGEQYF
CDR3 length: 17; clone size: .; D gene: TRBD2; V gene: TRBV27; J gene: TRBJ2-1; CDR3 DNA: TGTGCCAGCAGTACTAGGGGAGGGGAGGCGCGATACAATGAGCAGTTCTTC; CDR3 protein: CASSTRGGEARYNEQFF
CDR3 length: 12; clone size: .; D gene: TRBD1; V gene: TRBV5-4; J gene: TRBJ2-1; CDR3 DNA: TGTGCCAGCAGCTTGGTCGGGACAGGGTTGTTCTTC; CDR3 protein: CASSLVGTGLFF
CDR3 length: 12; clone size: .; D gene: .; V gene: TRBV30; J gene: TRBJ1-1; CDR3 DNA: TGTGCCTGGGAAGAGGTGACAGTCCGGGCTTTCTTT; CDR3 protein: CAWEEVTVRAFF
CDR3 length: 13; clone size: .; D gene: TRBD1; V gene: TRBV30; J gene: TRBJ1-2; CDR3 DNA: TGTGCCTGGAGTGTAAGGACAGGGGACGGCTACACCTTC; CDR3 protein: CAWSVRTGDGYTF
CDR3 length: 15; clone size: .; D gene: .; V gene: TRBV9; J gene: TRBJ2-7; CDR3 DNA: TGTGCCAGCAGCGAAGGGGGGACTGAGCTTTACGAGCAGTACTTC; CDR3 protein: CASSEGGTELYEQYF
CDR3 length: 11; clone size: once; D gene: .; V gene: TRBV6-1; J gene: TRBJ2-1; CDR3 DNA: TGTGCCAGCAGTGTAGAGGGTGAGCAGTTCTTC; CDR3 protein: CASSVEGEQFF
CDR3 length: 13; clone size: .; D gene: TRBD1; V gene: TRBV29-1; J gene: TRBJ1-1; CDR3 DNA: TGCAGCGCGCGACAGGGGGCGAACACTGAAGCTTTCTTT; CDR3 protein: CSARQGANTEAFF
CDR3 length: 16; clone size: .; D gene: TRBD1; V gene: TRBV27; J gene: TRBJ1-2; CDR3 DNA: TGTGCCAGCAGTTCGGGACAGGGGCAGTATGCCTATGGCTACACCTTC; CDR3 protein: CASSSGQGQYAYGYTF
CDR3 length: 19; clone size: once; D gene: TRBD1; V gene: TRBV19; J gene: TRBJ2-6; CDR3 DNA: TGTGCCAGTAGTTCCACGTCGGGTAGACAGGGGCCTGGGGCCAACGTCCTGACTTTC; CDR3 protein: CASSSTSGRQGPGANVLTF
CDR3 length: 16; clone size: .; D gene: TRBD2; V gene: TRBV4-3; J gene: TRBJ2-7; CDR3 DNA: TGCGCCAGCAGCCAAGAGGTAGCGGGGGCATTTCGGGAGCAGTACTTC; CDR3 protein: CASSQEVAGAFREQYF
CDR3 length: 15; clone size: few; D gene: TRBD1; V gene: TRBV5-6; J gene: TRBJ2-7; CDR3 DNA: TGTGCCAGCAGCTTGGTTGGGACAGGGGACCACGAGCAGTACTTC; CDR3 protein: CASSLVGTGDHEQYF
CDR3 length: 14; clone size: once; D gene: .; V gene: TRBV5-1; J gene: TRBJ2-5; CDR3 DNA: TGCGCCAGCAGCTTTACCGCAGGGGAAGAGGCCCAGTACTTC; CDR3 protein: CASSFTAGEEAQYF
CDR3 length: 12; clone size: .; D gene: .; V gene: TRBV27; J gene: TRBJ1-5; CDR3 DNA: TGTGCCAGCAGTCCCTCCGGACAGCCCCAGCATTTT; CDR3 protein: CASSPSGQPQHF
CDR3 length: 14; clone size: .; D gene: .; V gene: TRBV29-1; J gene: TRBJ1-6; CDR3 DNA: TGCAGCGCAAGAAATCAGGGTTTTAATTCACCCCTCCACTTT; CDR3 protein: CSARNQGFNSPLHF
CDR3 length: 14; clone size: .; D gene: .; V gene: TRBV19; J gene: TRBJ1-3; CDR3 DNA: TGTGCCAGTAGCCGAAGGGCCTCTGGAAACACCATATATTTT; CDR3 protein: CASSRRASGNTIYF
CDR3 length: 14; clone size: .; D gene: TRBD1; V gene: TRBV7-9; J gene: TRBJ2-3; CDR3 DNA: TGTGCCAGCAGCTCCGGACAGGGCACAGATACGCAGTATTTT; CDR3 protein: CASSSGQGTDTQYF
CDR3 length: 16; clone size: .; D gene: .; V gene: TRBV19; J gene: TRBJ2-7; CDR3 DNA: TGTGCCAGTAGTATGACGCTAGGGGTCAACTTCTACGAGCAGTACTTC; CDR3 protein: CASSMTLGVNFYEQYF
CDR3 length: 14; clone size: .; D gene: TRBD1; V gene: TRBV7-9; J gene: TRBJ2-3; CDR3 DNA: TGTGCCAGCAGCTTAGGGGGACAGGAGGCTACGCAGTATTTT; CDR3 protein: CASSLGGQEATQYF
CDR3 length: 16; clone size: .; D gene: .; V gene: TRBV5-4; J gene: TRBJ2-7; CDR3 DNA: TGTGCCAGCAGCTTCGAGACGGGGGCGACCTCCTACGAGCAGTACTTC; CDR3 protein: CASSFETGATSYEQYF
CDR3 length: 19; clone size: .; D gene: TRBD1; V gene: TRBV2; J gene: TRBJ1-6; CDR3 DNA: TGTGCCAGCAGTCGTAGTGGGACAGGGCGTCGGATCGGAGTTTCACCCCTCCACTTT; CDR3 protein: CASSRSGTGRRIGVSPLHF
CDR3 length: 14; clone size: .; D gene: TRBD1; V gene: TRBV30; J gene: TRBJ2-7; CDR3 DNA: TGTGCCTGGAGTCTCCCGGGACAGGGGAGACGGCAGTACTTC; CDR3 protein: CAWSLPGQGRRQYF
CDR3 length: 14; clone size: .; D gene: .; V gene: TRBV7-9; J gene: TRBJ2-7; CDR3 DNA: TGTGCCAGCAGCTTATCGGGGGGCCGGTACGAGCAGTACTTC; CDR3 protein: CASSLSGGRYEQYF